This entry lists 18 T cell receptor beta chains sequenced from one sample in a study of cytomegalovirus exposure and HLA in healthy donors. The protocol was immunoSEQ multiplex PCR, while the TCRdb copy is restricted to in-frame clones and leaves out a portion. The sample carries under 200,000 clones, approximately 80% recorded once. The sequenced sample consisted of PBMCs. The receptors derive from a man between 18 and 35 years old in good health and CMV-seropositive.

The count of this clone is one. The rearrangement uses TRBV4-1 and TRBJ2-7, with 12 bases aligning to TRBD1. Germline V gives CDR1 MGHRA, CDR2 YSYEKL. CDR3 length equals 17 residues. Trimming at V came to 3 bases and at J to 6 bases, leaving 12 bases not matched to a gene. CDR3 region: CASSHGIPPGQGAEQYF. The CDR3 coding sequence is TGCGCCAGCAGCCATGGGATCCCTCCGGGACAGGGGGCCGAGCAGTACTTC.

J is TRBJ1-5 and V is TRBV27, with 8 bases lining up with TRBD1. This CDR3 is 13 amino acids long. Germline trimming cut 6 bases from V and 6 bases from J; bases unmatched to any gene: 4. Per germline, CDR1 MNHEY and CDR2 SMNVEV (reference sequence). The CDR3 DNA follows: TGTGCCAGCAGCGACAGGGGAAGTCAGCCCCAGCATTTT. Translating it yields CASSDRGSQPQHF.

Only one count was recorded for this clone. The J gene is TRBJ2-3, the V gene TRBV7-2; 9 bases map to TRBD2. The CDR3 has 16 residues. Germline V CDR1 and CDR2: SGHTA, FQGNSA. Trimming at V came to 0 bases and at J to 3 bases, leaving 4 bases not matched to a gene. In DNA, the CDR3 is TGTGCCAGCAGCTTAGCGCCGGGACTAGCAACAGATACGCAGTATTTT. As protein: CASSLAPGLATDTQYF.

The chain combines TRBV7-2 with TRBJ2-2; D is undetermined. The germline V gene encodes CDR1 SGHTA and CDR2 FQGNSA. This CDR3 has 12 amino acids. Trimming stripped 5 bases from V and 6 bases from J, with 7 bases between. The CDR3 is CASSPVAGELFF. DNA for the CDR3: TGTGCCAGCAGCCCAGTCGCCGGGGAGCTGTTTTTT.

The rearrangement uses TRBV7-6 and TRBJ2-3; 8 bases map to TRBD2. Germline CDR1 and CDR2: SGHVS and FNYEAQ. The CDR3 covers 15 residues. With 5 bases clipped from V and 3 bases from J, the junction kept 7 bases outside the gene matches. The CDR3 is CASSRSGSYTDTQYF. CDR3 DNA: TGTGCCAGCAGCCGGAGCGGGAGTTATACAGATACGCAGTATTTT.

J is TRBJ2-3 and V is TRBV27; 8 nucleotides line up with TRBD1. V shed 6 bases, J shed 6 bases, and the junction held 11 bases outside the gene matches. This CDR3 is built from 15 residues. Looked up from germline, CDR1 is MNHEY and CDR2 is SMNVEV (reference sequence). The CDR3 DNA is TGTGCCAGCAGACTGGTAGGGCAGGGGGCGGATACGCAGTATTTT. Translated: CASRLVGQGADTQYF.

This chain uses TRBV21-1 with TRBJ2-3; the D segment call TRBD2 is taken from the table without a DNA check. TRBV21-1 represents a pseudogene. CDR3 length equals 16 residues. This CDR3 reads CASSSRQGGGTDTQYF. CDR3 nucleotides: TGTGCCAGCAGCTCCCGACAAGGAGGCGGCACAGATACGCAGTATTTT.

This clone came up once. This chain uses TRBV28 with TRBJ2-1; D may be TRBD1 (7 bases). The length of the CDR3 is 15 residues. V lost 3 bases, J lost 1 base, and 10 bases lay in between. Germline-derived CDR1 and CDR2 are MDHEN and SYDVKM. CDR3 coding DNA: TGTGCCAGCAGTTTGCCAGGGGGGTCCTACAATGAGCAGTTCTTC. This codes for CASSLPGGSYNEQFF. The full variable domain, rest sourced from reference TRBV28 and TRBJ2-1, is DVKVTQSSRYLVKRTGEKVFLECVQDMDHENMFWYRQDPGLGLRLIYFSYDVKMKEKGDIPEGYSVSREKKERFSLILESASTNQTSMYLCASSLPGGSYNEQFFGPGTRLTVL.

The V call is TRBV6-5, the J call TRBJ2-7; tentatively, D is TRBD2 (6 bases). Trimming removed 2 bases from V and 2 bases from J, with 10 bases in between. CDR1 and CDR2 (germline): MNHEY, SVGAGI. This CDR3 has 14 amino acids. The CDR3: CASSYPGEAYEQYF. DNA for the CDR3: TGTGCCAGCAGTTACCCGGGAGAGGCCTACGAGCAGTACTTC.

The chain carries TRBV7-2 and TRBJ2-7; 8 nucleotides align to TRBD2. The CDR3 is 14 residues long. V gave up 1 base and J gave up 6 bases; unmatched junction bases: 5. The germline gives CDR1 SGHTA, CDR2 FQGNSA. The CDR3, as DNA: TGTGCCAGCAGCTTAGAAGCGGGAGACCCCGAGCAGTACTTC. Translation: CASSLEAGDPEQYF. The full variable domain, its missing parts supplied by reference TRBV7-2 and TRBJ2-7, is GAGVSQSPSNKVTEKGKDVELRCDPISGHTALYWYRQSLGQGLEFLIYFQGNSAPDKSGLPSDRFSAERTGGSVSTLTIQRTQQEDSAVYLCASSLEAGDPEQYFGPGTRLTVT.

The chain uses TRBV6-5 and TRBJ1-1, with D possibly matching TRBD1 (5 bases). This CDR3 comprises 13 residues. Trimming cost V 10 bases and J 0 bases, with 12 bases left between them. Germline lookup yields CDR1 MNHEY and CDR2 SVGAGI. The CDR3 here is CATGGSMNTEAFF. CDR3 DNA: TGTGCCACCGGGGGTTCTATGAACACTGAAGCTTTCTTT.

The CDR3 here is CASSQEFMARGKFGDTQYF. Here the CDR3 DNA reads TGTGCCAGCAGCCAAGAGTTCATGGCTAGGGGGAAGTTTGGAGATACGCAGTATTTT. The chain combines TRBV4-2 with TRBJ2-3; tentatively, D is TRBD1 (6 bases). V lost 0 bases and J lost 5, with 24 bases in between. Germline V CDR1 and CDR2: LGHNA, YNFKEQ. The CDR3 totals 19 residues.

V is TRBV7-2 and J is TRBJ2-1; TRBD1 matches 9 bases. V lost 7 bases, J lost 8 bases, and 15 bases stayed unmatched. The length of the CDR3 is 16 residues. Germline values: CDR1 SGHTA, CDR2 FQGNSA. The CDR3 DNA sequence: TGTGCCAGCACACGGGGTGGGACAGGGAATTTGGATGAGCAGTTCTTC. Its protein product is CASTRGGTGNLDEQFF. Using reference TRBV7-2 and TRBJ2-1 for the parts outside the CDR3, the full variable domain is GAGVSQSPSNKVTEKGKDVELRCDPISGHTALYWYRQSLGQGLEFLIYFQGNSAPDKSGLPSDRFSAERTGGSVSTLTIQRTQQEDSAVYLCASTRGGTGNLDEQFFGPGTRLTVL.

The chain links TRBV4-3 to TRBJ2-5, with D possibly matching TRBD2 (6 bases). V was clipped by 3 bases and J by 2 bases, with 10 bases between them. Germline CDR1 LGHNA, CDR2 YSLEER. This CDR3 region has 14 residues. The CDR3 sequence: CASSHLSGQETQYF. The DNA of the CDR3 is TGCGCCAGCAGCCACCTTAGCGGACAAGAGACCCAGTACTTC.

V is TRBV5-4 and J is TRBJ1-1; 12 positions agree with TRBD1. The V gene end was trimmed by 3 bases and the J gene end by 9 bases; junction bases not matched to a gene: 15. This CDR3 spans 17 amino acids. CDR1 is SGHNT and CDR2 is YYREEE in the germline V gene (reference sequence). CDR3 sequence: CASSSGTFTGTGGKAFF. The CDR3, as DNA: TGTGCCAGCAGCTCAGGAACCTTCACCGGGACAGGGGGCAAAGCTTTCTTT.

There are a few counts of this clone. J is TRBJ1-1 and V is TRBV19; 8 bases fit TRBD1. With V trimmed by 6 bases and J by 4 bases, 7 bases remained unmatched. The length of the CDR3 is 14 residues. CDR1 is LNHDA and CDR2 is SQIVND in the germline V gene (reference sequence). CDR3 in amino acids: CASRGQGSATEAFF. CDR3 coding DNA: TGTGCCAGTAGAGGACAGGGTAGCGCCACTGAAGCTTTCTTT.

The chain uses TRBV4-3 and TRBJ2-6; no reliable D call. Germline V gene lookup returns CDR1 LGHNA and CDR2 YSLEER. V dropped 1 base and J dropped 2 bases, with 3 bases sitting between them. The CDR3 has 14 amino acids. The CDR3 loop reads CASSQVTGANVLTF. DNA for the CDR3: TGCGCCAGCAGCCAAGTCACTGGGGCCAACGTCCTGACTTTC.

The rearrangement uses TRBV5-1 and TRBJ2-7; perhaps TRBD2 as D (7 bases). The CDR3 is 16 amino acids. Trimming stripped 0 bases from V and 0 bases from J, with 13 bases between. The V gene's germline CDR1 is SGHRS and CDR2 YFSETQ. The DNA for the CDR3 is TGCGCCAGCAGCTTGGAAGGGGGGGCCGGCTCCTACGAGCAGTACTTC. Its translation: CASSLEGGAGSYEQYF.